These 23 T cell receptor beta chains were sequenced from one sample in a study of shared clonotypes between healthy human individuals. Repertoires were generated with immunoSEQ multiplex PCR, while TCRdb's copy carries only in-frame clones and drops some. Of roughly 1,100,000 clones in the sample, 60% to 80% were seen once. Specimen: memory CD4+ T cells sorted from blood. Regarding subset: CD45RA-negative fraction. Receptors originate from a man between 18 and 35 years old in good health.

The chain couples TRBV7-9 to TRBJ2-7; D is possibly TRBD2 (5 bases). The CDR3 is made up of 15 amino acids. The germline V and J ends were trimmed by 1 base and 3 bases, with 13 bases remaining between them. Germline V CDR1 and CDR2: SEHNR, FQNEAQ (reference sequence). For the CDR3, the DNA is TGTGCCAGCAGCTTAGTGGCGGGTCCTCACTACGAGCAGTACTTC. Its protein is CASSLVAGPHYEQYF.

The V and J genes are TRBV9 and TRBJ1-6, with TRBD1 matching over 10 bases. After removal of 1 base from V and 9 bases from J, the junction contained 4 bases not matched to a gene. The CDR3 totals 15 residues. The germline gives CDR1 SGDLS, CDR2 YYNGEE. CDR3 sequence: CASSVMTGGRSPLHF. CDR3 coding DNA: TGTGCCAGCAGCGTAATGACAGGGGGCCGTTCACCCCTCCACTTT.

V gene TRBV5-1 combines with J gene TRBJ1-5; D remains ambiguous. Germline V gene lookup returns CDR1 SGHRS and CDR2 YFSETQ. The CDR3 has 16 residues. V lost 5 bases and J 4 bases, leaving 19 bases between the germline ends. The CDR3 bases are TGCGCCAGCAGTGTAGGGCCGCTGCGTGATAATCAGCCCCAGCATTTT. It codes for CASSVGPLRDNQPQHF.

The chain recombines TRBV5-1 with TRBJ1-6; D unclear. Germline lookup yields CDR1 SGHRS and CDR2 YFSETQ. The V end lost 0 bases, the J end lost 5 bases, and 9 bases lay between the germline ends. CDR3 size: 15 residues. This CDR3 reads CASSLGTANNSPLHF. The CDR3 DNA is TGCGCCAGCAGCTTGGGCACAGCCAATAATTCACCCCTCCACTTT.

The chain employs TRBV23-1 and TRBJ2-2; 11 nucleotides align to TRBD1. TRBV23-1 is an ORF, with its function uncertain. V dropped 3 bases and J dropped 3; count of bases not matched to a gene: 3. This CDR3 contains 16 residues. CDR3 in DNA: TGCGCCAGCAGTCAGGACAGGGGGCGGGACACCGGGGAGCTGTTTTTT. It encodes CASSQDRGRDTGELFF.

This chain connects TRBV29-1 to TRBJ2-3; no reliable D call. This CDR3 has 13 amino acids. V shed 7 bases and J shed 5 bases, with 16 bases lying between them. The germline gives CDR1 SQVTM, CDR2 ANQGSEA. The CDR3 is CSAWSRYIDTQYF. The CDR3 DNA follows: TGCAGCGCCTGGTCCCGATATATAGATACGCAGTATTTT.

The CDR3 nucleotides read TGTGCCAGCAGTTCCGGACAGGGGGCACCTGATACGCAGTATTTT. Amino acids: CASSSGQGAPDTQYF. This chain links TRBV6-5 with TRBJ2-3; 11 bases align to TRBD1. With 4 bases clipped from V and 6 bases from J, the junction kept 6 bases outside the gene matches. From germline, CDR1 is MNHEY and CDR2 SVGAGI. The CDR3 sequence is 15 residues long.

V and J are TRBV6-5 and TRBJ2-1, with 10 bases aligning to TRBD2. Looked up from germline, CDR1 is MNHEY and CDR2 is SVGAGI. The ends lost 5 bases at V and 6 bases at J; junction bases unmatched: 7. The CDR3 length is 15 residues. CDR3 loop: CASSHGLADGNEQFF. The DNA for the CDR3 is TGTGCCAGCAGTCACGGACTAGCGGACGGCAATGAGCAGTTCTTC.

The V call is TRBV7-9, the J call TRBJ1-4; a possible D gene is TRBD1 (5 bases). Germline loops: CDR1 SEHNR, CDR2 FQNEAQ (reference sequence). This CDR3 contains 14 residues. Trimming pared 1 base from V and 6 bases from J, leaving 9 bases between. The CDR3 DNA is TGTGCCAGCAGCTTAGGGGACCTTTATGAAAAACTGTTTTTT. Amino acids: CASSLGDLYEKLFF.

The genes are TRBV4-3 and TRBJ2-1; TRBD2 matches at 9 bases. Germline V gene sequence: CDR1 LGHNA, CDR2 YSLEER. V was clipped by 1 base and J by 6 bases; unmatched bases: 7. The CDR3 contains 16 residues. CDR3 bases: TGCGCCAGCAGCCAAGGATGGGGGACTAGCTTCAATGAGCAGTTCTTC. This encodes CASSQGWGTSFNEQFF.

This clone was counted a few times. The J gene is TRBJ2-2, the V gene TRBV5-1, with 7 bases aligning to TRBD1. This CDR3 comprises 15 residues. Germline lookup yields CDR1 SGHRS and CDR2 YFSETQ. V was pared by 4 bases and J by 0 bases, with 3 bases of the junction left unmatched. CDR3 protein: CASSTGTANTGELFF. The DNA of the CDR3 is TGCGCCAGCAGCACCGGGACAGCGAACACCGGGGAGCTGTTTTTT.

The chain recombines TRBV7-8 with TRBJ1-1; D gene unclear. The CDR3 length is 13 residues. Trimming took off 0 bases at V and 3 bases at J, with 5 bases between the two ends. Germline V gene data show CDR1 as SGHVS and CDR2 as FQNEAQ. CDR3: CASSLALDTEAFF. CDR3 nucleotide sequence: TGTGCCAGCAGCTTAGCCCTGGACACTGAAGCTTTCTTT.

This CDR3 reads CASSFGPGVGGELFF. Written as DNA, the CDR3 is TGCGCCAGCAGCTTCGGCCCTGGGGTAGGCGGGGAGCTGTTTTTT. The V call is TRBV5-1, the J call TRBJ2-2, with unresolved D. Germline CDR1 reads SGHRS; CDR2 reads YFSETQ. V lost 2 bases, J lost 7 bases, and 15 bases lay in between. This CDR3 comprises 15 residues.

The gene calls are TRBV19 and TRBJ1-2, with D perhaps matching TRBD1 (6 bases). V dropped 7 bases and J dropped 5 bases, with 17 bases sitting between them. Germline loops: CDR1 LNHDA, CDR2 SQIVND (reference sequence). CDR3 size: 14 residues. The chain's CDR3 is CASTGQGSEYGYTF. The DNA for the CDR3 is TGTGCCAGTACGGGGCAGGGGTCGGAGTATGGCTACACCTTC.

The rearrangement uses TRBV5-6 and TRBJ2-5, with D possibly TRBD2 on 6 matching bases. The CDR3 is 14 residues long. The V gene's germline CDR1 is SGHDT and CDR2 YYEEEE. Trimming cost V 2 bases and J 7 bases, with 15 bases left between them. CDR3 nucleotide sequence: TGTGCCAGCAGCTTCAGGACTACCGAAGGGACCCAGTACTTC. It encodes CASSFRTTEGTQYF.

This clone was seen once. The chain recombines TRBV15 with TRBJ1-1; no clear D. Germline V gene sequence: CDR1 LNHNV, CDR2 YYDKDF (reference sequence). V was pared by 0 bases and J by 1 base, with 3 bases between. The length of the CDR3 is 13 residues. CDR3 nucleotide sequence: TGTGCCACCAGCAGAGATGAGAACACTGAAGCTTTCTTT. Protein product: CATSRDENTEAFF.

The V and J genes are TRBV7-8 and TRBJ2-1; 7 nucleotides align to TRBD2. CDR3 size: 15 residues. Trimming took 1 base from V and 10 from J; bases not matched to a gene: 10. Germline values: CDR1 SGHVS, CDR2 FQNEAQ. The CDR3 nucleotides read TGTGCCAGCAGCTTAGTTGCCGGGGGAGGGCGGGAGCAGTTCTTC. Translating it yields CASSLVAGGGREQFF.

J is TRBJ2-7 and V is TRBV28; 7 bases fit TRBD1. The germline CDR1 and CDR2 sequences are MDHEN and SYDVKM. Trimming took 4 bases from V and 4 from J; bases not matched to a gene: 7. The CDR3 runs to 14 residues. The CDR3 DNA reads as TGTGCCAGCAGTTCCCCAGGGACAGTATACGAGCAGTACTTC. This codes for CASSSPGTVYEQYF. Full variable domain (remainder filled in from reference TRBV28 and TRBJ2-7): DVKVTQSSRYLVKRTGEKVFLECVQDMDHENMFWYRQDPGLGLRLIYFSYDVKMKEKGDIPEGYSVSREKKERFSLILESASTNQTSMYLCASSSPGTVYEQYFGPGTRLTVT.

This clone is a singleton in its sample. V and J are TRBV6-5 and TRBJ1-6, with D perhaps matching TRBD1 (6 bases). The V and J ends lost 1 base and 10 bases respectively, with 14 bases between them. CDR1 is MNHEY and CDR2 is SVGAGI in the germline V gene. The CDR3 sequence is 15 residues long. Here the CDR3 reads CASSYLGGGESPLHF. The CDR3 DNA reads TGTGCCAGCAGTTACTTGGGAGGGGGGGAGTCACCCCTCCACTTT.

In this sample, this clone turned up a few times. The chain is built from TRBV19 and TRBJ1-1; D possibly corresponds to TRBD1 (6 bases). The CDR3 length is 13 residues. Germline CDR1 reads LNHDA; CDR2 reads SQIVND (reference sequence). Trimming took 5 bases from V and 7 from J, leaving 14 bases between them. The CDR3 loop reads CASSEQGGVEAFF. The DNA for the CDR3 is TGTGCCAGTAGTGAACAGGGTGGGGTTGAAGCTTTCTTT.

The sample holds many counts of this clone. J is TRBJ2-7 and V is TRBV6-5; 10 nucleotides match TRBD1. The CDR3 is 14 residues long. Germline CDR1 MNHEY, CDR2 SVGAGI. V lost 7 bases, J lost 3 bases, and 6 bases stayed unmatched. The CDR3: CASTQGTGVYEQYF. In DNA, the CDR3 is TGTGCCAGCACCCAGGGGACAGGGGTCTACGAGCAGTACTTC.

The chain is built from TRBV18 and TRBJ1-1; D gene ambiguous. The CDR3 is 13 residues long. Germline CDR1 and CDR2: KGHSH and LQKENI. V lost 2 bases and J 3 bases, leaving 7 bases between the germline ends. The CDR3 here is CASSPSTYTEAFF. Here the CDR3 DNA reads TGTGCCAGCTCACCATCCACGTACACTGAAGCTTTCTTT.

The chain carries TRBV19 and TRBJ1-2; TRBD1 matches 9 bases. Germline-derived CDR1 and CDR2 are LNHDA and SQIVND (reference sequence). The CDR3 is made up of 16 amino acids. Germline trimming cut 10 bases from V and 0 bases from J; bases unmatched to any gene: 12. The CDR3 is CATTGTGLRANYGYTF. The CDR3 nucleotides are TGTGCCACAACCGGGACAGGGCTTAGGGCTAACTATGGCTACACCTTC.